The rows below give T cell receptor beta chains drawn from one sample of a study of blood T cells in healthy people across ages. In TCRdb, the 5' RACE reads were re-called with MiXCR into one record per CDR3 protein. The table records roughly 1,300,000 distinct CDR3 sequences, approximately 59% of them present only once. The specimen was blood. These receptors were taken from a man younger than 30 in good health. Each CDR3 is given with its conserved first and last residue. Each record gives: CDR3 length, D gene, V gene, J gene, clone size, CDR3 protein, CDR3 DNA. The D gene is left open where the match is weak. Part of the rows lack a size; the others show once, few, many or a class for expanded clones.

13,NA,TRBV7-9,TRBJ1-4,NA,CASSPRDTEKLFF,TGTGCCAGCAGCCCGCGGGACACTGAAAAACTGTTTTTT
14,NA,TRBV4-1,TRBJ2-4,few,CASSQVAPQNIQYF,TGCGCCAGCAGCCAAGTGGCGCCCCAAAACATTCAGTACTTC
15,TRBD1,TRBV5-1,TRBJ2-2,once,CASSLGDRSPGELFF,TGCGCCAGCAGCTTGGGGGACAGAAGCCCCGGGGAGCTGTTTTTT
13,NA,TRBV7-9,TRBJ2-7,many,CASSPGQPYEQYF,TGTGCCAGCAGCCCCGGACAGCCCTACGAGCAGTACTTC
14,NA,TRBV20-1,TRBJ1-4,few,CSARPLEGIEKLFF,TGCAGTGCTAGACCTCTGGAGGGGATTGAAAAACTGTTTTTT
15,NA,TRBV20-1,TRBJ2-5,few,CSARTRGRLVETQYF,TGCAGTGCCCGAACCCGCGGTCGCCTTGTGGAGACCCAGTACTTC
10,NA,TRBV29-1,TRBJ2-5,NA,CSVMFETQYF,TGCAGCGTCATGTTCGAGACCCAGTACTTC
16,NA,TRBV4-1,TRBJ1-2,NA,CASSQELGSGGYGYTF,TGCGCCAGCAGCCAAGAACTCGGGTCGGGGGGCTATGGCTACACCTTC
13,NA,TRBV12-3/TRBV12-4,TRBJ2-2,NA,CASSLVPFGELFF,TGTGCCAGCAGTTTAGTACCCTTTGGGGAGCTGTTTTTT
13,NA,TRBV27,TRBJ1-1,NA,CASSPLDRSEAFF,TGTGCCAGCAGTCCCCTTGACAGGTCTGAAGCTTTCTTT
14,NA,TRBV4-3,TRBJ1-2,once,CASSQDPTGWNYTF,TGCGCCAGCAGCCAAGATCCCACAGGATGGAACTACACCTTC
17,NA,TRBV10-3,TRBJ2-1,few,CAISESTRLRNYNEQFF,TGTGCCATCAGTGAGTCGACGCGCCTCCGCAACTACAATGAGCAGTTCTTC
14,NA,TRBV11-2,TRBJ2-5,NA,CASSLADGLETQYF,TGTGCCAGCAGCTTAGCTGATGGACTGGAGACCCAGTACTTC
15,NA,TRBV7-9,TRBJ2-3,NA,CASSPPRTITDTQYF,TGTGCCAGCAGCCCGCCTAGGACTATCACAGATACGCAGTATTTT
14,NA,TRBV7-9,TRBJ2-1,NA,CTSTLDPPHNEQFF,TGTACCAGCACCCTAGACCCGCCCCACAATGAGCAGTTCTTC
14,NA,TRBV10-3,TRBJ2-1,few,CAISESRLGNEQFF,TGTGCCATCAGTGAGTCGAGATTGGGGAATGAGCAGTTCTTC
15,NA,TRBV27,TRBJ1-6,NA,CASRSEESYNSPLHF,TGTGCCAGCAGGTCCGAAGAATCCTATAATTCACCCCTCCACTTT
15,NA,TRBV5-6,TRBJ2-5,NA,CASSLYSDGQETQYF,TGTGCCAGCAGCTTATATTCTGACGGTCAAGAGACCCAGTACTTC
15,NA,TRBV28,TRBJ1-1,NA,CASSFRGKEDTEAFF,TGTGCCAGCAGTTTCCGGGGGAAGGAGGACACTGAAGCTTTCTTT
13,NA,TRBV3-1,TRBJ2-1,NA,CASSQILYNEQFF,TGTGCCAGCAGCCAGATTCTCTACAATGAGCAGTTCTTC
14,TRBD1,TRBV2,TRBJ1-2,NA,CASSLPGQGAGYTF,TGTGCCAGCAGTCTGCCGGGACAGGGGGCTGGCTACACCTTC
15,NA,TRBV5-1,TRBJ2-1,once,CASRGSGRALSEQFF,TGCGCCAGCAGGGGCTCAGGAAGGGCTCTTAGTGAGCAGTTCTTC
16,TRBD2,TRBV11-2,TRBJ2-3,NA,CASSLIERESTDTQYF,TGTGCCAGCAGCTTGATTGAGCGGGAGTCCACAGATACGCAGTATTTT
16,TRBD2,TRBV5-1,TRBJ2-1,NA,CASSFPSGNSYNEQFF,TGCGCCAGCAGCTTTCCCAGCGGGAACTCCTACAATGAGCAGTTCTTC
15,NA,TRBV29-1,TRBJ1-1,few,CSVEDGVTRNTEAFF,TGCAGCGTTGAAGATGGGGTCACAAGGAACACTGAAGCTTTCTTT
12,TRBD2,TRBV6-5,TRBJ2-5,NA,CASTPGGETQYF,TGTGCCAGCACTCCGGGGGGAGAGACCCAGTACTTC
17,TRBD1,TRBV7-6,TRBJ2-5,NA,CASSLGRVRDRGYKQYF,TGTGCCAGCAGCTTAGGTCGAGTCCGGGACAGAGGGTACAAGCAGTACTTC
13,NA,TRBV15,TRBJ1-5,NA,CATSRQSNQPQHF,TGTGCCACCAGCAGGCAGAGCAATCAGCCCCAGCATTTT
16,TRBD1,TRBV11-2,TRBJ2-4,NA,CASRHNTGTGKNIQYF,TGTGCCAGCAGACATAACACCGGGACAGGGAAAAACATTCAGTACTTC
15,TRBD1,TRBV6-1,TRBJ1-2,once,CASSADRGQLNGYTF,TGTGCCAGCAGTGCTGACAGGGGGCAATTAAATGGCTACACCTTC
15,NA,TRBV4-1,TRBJ2-7,NA,CASSRPSGGFDEQYF,TGCGCCAGCAGCCGTCCCTCGGGGGGCTTTGACGAGCAGTACTTC
18,NA,TRBV12-3/TRBV12-4,TRBJ1-5,NA,CASSGPLPGDYSNQPQHF,TGTGCCAGCAGTGGACCTTTACCCGGCGATTATAGCAATCAGCCCCAGCATTTT
19,TRBD2,TRBV7-7,TRBJ2-1,NA,CVSSSRLAGGPGPSNEQFF,TGTGTCAGCAGCTCCAGGTTAGCGGGAGGGCCTGGTCCAAGTAATGAGCAGTTCTTC
15,TRBD2,TRBV4-1,TRBJ2-7,NA,CASSQGPGLANEQYF,TGCGCCAGCAGCCAAGGCCCCGGACTAGCAAACGAGCAGTACTTC
15,NA,TRBV10-3,TRBJ1-2,few,CAISEWSLLNYGYTF,TGTGCCATCAGTGAGTGGTCATTACTTAACTATGGCTACACCTTC
13,NA,TRBV12-3/TRBV12-4,TRBJ2-7,NA,CASSATEGYEQYF,TGTGCCAGCAGTGCAACCGAGGGATACGAGCAGTACTTC
16,TRBD2,TRBV9,TRBJ2-5,few,CASSAGGLAVQETQYF,TGTGCCAGCAGCGCGGGGGGACTAGCGGTACAAGAGACCCAGTACTTC
14,NA,TRBV5-6,TRBJ1-2,NA,CASSLWGASTGYTF,TGTGCCAGCAGCTTGTGGGGGGCCTCTACTGGCTACACCTTC
13,NA,TRBV24-1,TRBJ2-3,NA,CATSDTPTDTQYF,TGTGCCACCAGTGATACACCCACAGATACGCAGTATTTT
12,NA,TRBV2,TRBJ1-2,NA,CASTSDARGYTF,TGTGCCAGCACTTCTGACGCCCGTGGCTACACCTTC
12,NA,TRBV2,TRBJ1-2,NA,CASQLDRYDYTF,TGTGCCAGCCAATTGGACCGTTATGACTACACCTTC
16,TRBD2,TRBV7-9,TRBJ2-2,once,CASTQGPSGSNGELFF,TGTGCCAGCACCCAAGGGCCTAGCGGGAGTAACGGGGAGCTGTTTTTT
15,NA,TRBV7-2,TRBJ1-4,NA,CASSLFSSRNEKLFF,TGTGCCAGCAGCTTATTTTCCAGCAGGAATGAAAAACTGTTTTTT
16,NA,TRBV25-1,TRBJ1-1,NA,CASSEGHGHLNTEAFF,TGTGCCAGCAGTGAGGGACATGGGCACCTGAACACTGAAGCTTTCTTT
15,NA,TRBV6-4,TRBJ2-4,NA,CASSPNRRAKNIQYF,TGTGCCAGCAGCCCGAACAGAAGAGCCAAAAACATTCAGTACTTC